The source of this T cell receptor (beta chain) is a study of blood T cell repertoires in COVID-19. Background on the study: T cells, B-cell-depleted T cells, or PBMCs supplied cDNA or gDNA.

Original methodology: Estimates of nucleated cell counts were drawn from the amplification of reference gene primers. Method: immunoSEQ multiplex PCR; TCRdb's copy keeps in-frame clones and lacks some. D and trimming come from the DNA, and the V and J calls and clone size come from that table. The sample lists approximately 120,000 clones; about 85% were seen once. Deletions cut 4 bases from V and 7 bases from J, with 20 bases between. This CDR3 comprises 15 residues. The germline V gene has CDR1 SGHAT and CDR2 FQNNGV. The chain recombines TRBV11-2 with TRBJ2-7; D possibly corresponds to TRBD2 (7 bases). Sequencing was performed on peripheral blood. The clonotype comes from an elderly woman with acute or convalescent COVID-19. DNA of the CDR3: TGTGCCAGCAGCTCTCCCCGGGGGGCCCCCCGGGAGCAGTACTTC. Protein: CASSSPRGAPREQYF.